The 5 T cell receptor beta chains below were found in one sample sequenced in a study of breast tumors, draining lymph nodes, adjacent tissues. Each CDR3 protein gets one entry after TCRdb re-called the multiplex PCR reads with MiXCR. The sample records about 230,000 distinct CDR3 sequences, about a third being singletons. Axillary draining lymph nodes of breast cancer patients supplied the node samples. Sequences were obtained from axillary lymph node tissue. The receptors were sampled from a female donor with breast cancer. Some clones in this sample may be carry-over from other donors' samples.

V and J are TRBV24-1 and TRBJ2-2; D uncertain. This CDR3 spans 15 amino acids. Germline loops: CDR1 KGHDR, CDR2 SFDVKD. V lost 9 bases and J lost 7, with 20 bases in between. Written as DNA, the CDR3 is TGTGCCACCTCAGAGTCGGAAGTCCTTGGCGGGGAGCTGTTTTTT. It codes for CATSESEVLGGELFF.

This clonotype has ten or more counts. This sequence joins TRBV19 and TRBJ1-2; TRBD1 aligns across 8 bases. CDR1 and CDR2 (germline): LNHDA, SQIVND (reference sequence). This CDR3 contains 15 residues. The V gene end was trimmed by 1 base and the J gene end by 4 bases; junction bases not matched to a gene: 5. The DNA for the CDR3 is TGTGCCAGTAGTATAGGGGGACAGGCGATCTATGGCTACACCTTC. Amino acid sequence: CASSIGGQAIYGYTF.

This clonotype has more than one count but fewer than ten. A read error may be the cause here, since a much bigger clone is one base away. CDR3 nucleotides: TGTGCCAGCAGTCACGGACAGGGGTCTGGCTACACCTTC. Encoded protein: CASSHGQGSGYTF. J is TRBJ1-2 and V is TRBV12-3 or TRBV12-4, with 9 bases matching TRBD1. This CDR3 region has 13 residues. Germline trimming cut 5 bases from V and 7 bases from J; bases unmatched to any gene: 5.

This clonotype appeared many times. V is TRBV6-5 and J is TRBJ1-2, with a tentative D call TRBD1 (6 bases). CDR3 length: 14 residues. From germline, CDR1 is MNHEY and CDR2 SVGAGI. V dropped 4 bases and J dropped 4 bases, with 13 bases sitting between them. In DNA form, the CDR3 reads TGTGCCAGCAGTTTCAACAGGGCCCCCTATGGCTACACCTTC. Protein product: CASSFNRAPYGYTF.

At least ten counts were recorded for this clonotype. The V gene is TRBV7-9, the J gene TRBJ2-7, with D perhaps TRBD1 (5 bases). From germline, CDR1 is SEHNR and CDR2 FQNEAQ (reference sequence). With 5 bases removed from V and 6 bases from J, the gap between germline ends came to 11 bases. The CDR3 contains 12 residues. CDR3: CASSLGHGEQYF. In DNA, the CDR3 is TGTGCCAGCAGCCTAGGACATGGCGAGCAGTACTTC.